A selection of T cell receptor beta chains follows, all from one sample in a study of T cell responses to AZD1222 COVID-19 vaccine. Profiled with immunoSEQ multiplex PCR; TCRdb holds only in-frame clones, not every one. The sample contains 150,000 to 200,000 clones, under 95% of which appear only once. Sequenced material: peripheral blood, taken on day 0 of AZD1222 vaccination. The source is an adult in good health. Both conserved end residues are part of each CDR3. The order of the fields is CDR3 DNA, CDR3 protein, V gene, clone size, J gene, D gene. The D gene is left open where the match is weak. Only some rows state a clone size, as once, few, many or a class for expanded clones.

cdr3_nt: TGTGCCAGCGGGGGGTGGGAGAACACTGAAGCTTTCTTT
cdr3_aa: CASGGWENTEAFF
v_call: TRBV27
clone_size: .
j_call: TRBJ1-1
d_call: .

cdr3_nt: TGTGCCAGCAGTTACCGGGGATTGGGTAATTCACCCCTCCACTTT
cdr3_aa: CASSYRGLGNSPLHF
v_call: TRBV6-2/TRBV6-3
clone_size: .
j_call: TRBJ1-6
d_call: .

cdr3_nt: TGTGCCAGCAGCTTAGTCTACCGGTCGAACACTGAAGCTTTCTTT
cdr3_aa: CASSLVYRSNTEAFF
v_call: TRBV7-8
clone_size: .
j_call: TRBJ1-1
d_call: .

cdr3_nt: TGTGCCAGCAGCCAAGACATCGCCGCGACTAGCGGGGGAACCTACGAGCAGTACTTC
cdr3_aa: CASSQDIAATSGGTYEQYF
v_call: TRBV3-1/TRBV3-2
clone_size: .
j_call: TRBJ2-7
d_call: TRBD2

cdr3_nt: TGTGCCAGCATTCTTGGGACGGGACCGAATGGCTACACCTTC
cdr3_aa: CASILGTGPNGYTF
v_call: TRBV5-5
clone_size: .
j_call: TRBJ1-2
d_call: .

cdr3_nt: TGTGCCAGCAGTGAAGCGGCCGGGGCCTTAGGACTGTTTTTT
cdr3_aa: CASSEAAGALGLFF
v_call: TRBV6-1
clone_size: .
j_call: TRBJ1-4
d_call: .

cdr3_nt: TGTGCCAGCAGCCAATCGAGCGGGCAAGAGACCCAGTACTTC
cdr3_aa: CASSQSSGQETQYF
v_call: TRBV4-2
clone_size: once
j_call: TRBJ2-5
d_call: .

cdr3_nt: TGTGCCAGTAGTATAGTACACTGGCAGGGGCTTTACGAGCAGTACTTC
cdr3_aa: CASSIVHWQGLYEQYF
v_call: TRBV19
clone_size: few
j_call: TRBJ2-7
d_call: .

cdr3_nt: TGTGCCAGCAGTCCACTTGGGGGTAGCCTGAGGGGCAATGAGCAGTTCTTC
cdr3_aa: CASSPLGGSLRGNEQFF
v_call: TRBV27
clone_size: .
j_call: TRBJ2-1
d_call: .

cdr3_nt: TGCGCCAGCAGCCAATCATGGACCGAGGTTTCTCTTGTTGAGCAGTTCTTC
cdr3_aa: CASSQSWTEVSLVEQFF
v_call: TRBV4-3
clone_size: .
j_call: TRBJ2-1
d_call: .

cdr3_nt: TGTGCCAGCAGGGTAGGGACGGAGGGCTACACCTTC
cdr3_aa: CASRVGTEGYTF
v_call: TRBV2
clone_size: .
j_call: TRBJ1-2
d_call: .

cdr3_nt: TGTGCCAGCAGCCAAGATCGGGGGACAGAGGCCTACGAGCAGTACTTC
cdr3_aa: CASSQDRGTEAYEQYF
v_call: TRBV3-1/TRBV3-2
clone_size: .
j_call: TRBJ2-7
d_call: .

cdr3_nt: TGTGCCAGCAGCCAGGAGACAGCAGGCACAGATACGCAGTATTTT
cdr3_aa: CASSQETAGTDTQYF
v_call: TRBV7-3
clone_size: once
j_call: TRBJ2-3
d_call: .

cdr3_nt: TGTGCCAGTAGTATTGGGTATGGCGGCTACACCTTC
cdr3_aa: CASSIGYGGYTF
v_call: TRBV19
clone_size: .
j_call: TRBJ1-2
d_call: .

cdr3_nt: TGTGCCAGCAGTGACACAGGGGGCTATGGCTACACCTTC
cdr3_aa: CASSDTGGYGYTF
v_call: TRBV6-1
clone_size: .
j_call: TRBJ1-2
d_call: TRBD1

cdr3_nt: TGTGCCAGCAGCTTGGACGGCGGATATAGCTCCTACAATGAGCAGTTCTTC
cdr3_aa: CASSLDGGYSSYNEQFF
v_call: TRBV5-6
clone_size: .
j_call: TRBJ2-1
d_call: .

cdr3_nt: TGTGCCAGCAGCAAACGGACAGGGCGGGTCAATTCACCCCTCCACTTT
cdr3_aa: CASSKRTGRVNSPLHF
v_call: TRBV21-1
clone_size: .
j_call: TRBJ1-6
d_call: .

cdr3_nt: TGTGCCAGCAGCCGATGGGAGGAGAGGGGATATGGCTACACCTTC
cdr3_aa: CASSRWEERGYGYTF
v_call: TRBV7-9
clone_size: .
j_call: TRBJ1-2
d_call: .

cdr3_nt: TGTGCCTGGAGTGTACTAAGGGTGAAGGGGCAAGAGACCCAGTACTTC
cdr3_aa: CAWSVLRVKGQETQYF
v_call: TRBV30
clone_size: .
j_call: TRBJ2-5
d_call: .

cdr3_nt: TGTGCCTGGACTCTCGGGGGCTCTGGAAACACCATATATTTT
cdr3_aa: CAWTLGGSGNTIYF
v_call: TRBV30
clone_size: few
j_call: TRBJ1-3
d_call: .

cdr3_nt: TGTGCCAGCAGCCTGGGACGTCAAGAGACCCAGTACTTC
cdr3_aa: CASSLGRQETQYF
v_call: TRBV7-9
clone_size: .
j_call: TRBJ2-5
d_call: .

cdr3_nt: TGCAGCGTTGAAGGGGGAAGCGGGAGACCAAACTACAATGAGCAGTTCTTC
cdr3_aa: CSVEGGSGRPNYNEQFF
v_call: TRBV29-1
clone_size: .
j_call: TRBJ2-1
d_call: TRBD2

cdr3_nt: TGTGCCAGCAGCCCGAGGGTTTTGGACGAGCAGTACTTC
cdr3_aa: CASSPRVLDEQYF
v_call: TRBV9
clone_size: .
j_call: TRBJ2-7
d_call: .

cdr3_nt: TGTGCCAGTAGTATAGAAACAGGGTGGTATACAGATACGCAGTATTTT
cdr3_aa: CASSIETGWYTDTQYF
v_call: TRBV19
clone_size: once
j_call: TRBJ2-3
d_call: .

cdr3_nt: TGCGCCAGCAGCCAAGATTTGACAGGGGGAGGAGAGACCCAGTACTTC
cdr3_aa: CASSQDLTGGGETQYF
v_call: TRBV4-1
clone_size: .
j_call: TRBJ2-5
d_call: TRBD1

cdr3_nt: TGTGCCAGTAGTATGCGGGAAGAGCCCCAGCATTTT
cdr3_aa: CASSMREEPQHF
v_call: TRBV19
clone_size: few
j_call: TRBJ1-5
d_call: .

cdr3_nt: TGTGCCAGCAGCTTAGCGGCTAGCGGGAGCACTAGGTACAATGAGCAGTTCTTC
cdr3_aa: CASSLAASGSTRYNEQFF
v_call: TRBV7-8
clone_size: once
j_call: TRBJ2-1
d_call: TRBD2

cdr3_nt: TGTGCCAGCAGCCATATACAGGGAAAACCACTGTTTTTT
cdr3_aa: CASSHIQGKPLFF
v_call: TRBV3-1/TRBV3-2
clone_size: .
j_call: TRBJ1-4
d_call: .

cdr3_nt: TGTGCCAGCAGCCCCCACGGTCGGGGCCGACAAGAGACCCAGTACTTC
cdr3_aa: CASSPHGRGRQETQYF
v_call: TRBV7-9
clone_size: once
j_call: TRBJ2-5
d_call: .

cdr3_nt: TGTGCCAGCTCACCACCTGAGGGGATTAACTATGGCTACACCTTC
cdr3_aa: CASSPPEGINYGYTF
v_call: TRBV18
clone_size: .
j_call: TRBJ1-2
d_call: .

cdr3_nt: TGTGCCAGCAGTGGGCAAGGGACAGTTAGCAATCAGCCCCAGCATTTT
cdr3_aa: CASSGQGTVSNQPQHF
v_call: TRBV2
clone_size: .
j_call: TRBJ1-5
d_call: TRBD1

cdr3_nt: TGTGCCAGCAGCAACCCCTGGGCACCTCTGGGCCGCGTGTGGGCCTACGAGCAGTACTTC
cdr3_aa: CASSNPWAPLGRVWAYEQYF
v_call: TRBV21-1
clone_size: .
j_call: TRBJ2-7
d_call: .

cdr3_nt: TGTGCCACCAGCGGATTATCACCATACGAGCAGTACTTC
cdr3_aa: CATSGLSPYEQYF
v_call: TRBV15
clone_size: .
j_call: TRBJ2-7
d_call: .

cdr3_nt: TGTGCCAGCTCACCGGGTTCTCCCTCGGCGGTGCAGTTCTTC
cdr3_aa: CASSPGSPSAVQFF
v_call: TRBV18
clone_size: .
j_call: TRBJ2-1
d_call: .

cdr3_nt: TGTGCCACCAGCAGGGACACCTTGAACACTGAAGCTTTCTTT
cdr3_aa: CATSRDTLNTEAFF
v_call: TRBV15
clone_size: .
j_call: TRBJ1-1
d_call: .

cdr3_nt: TGTGCCAGCAGTGAGAGAGACGACAGGGCGGCTGAAGCTTTCTTT
cdr3_aa: CASSERDDRAAEAFF
v_call: TRBV2
clone_size: .
j_call: TRBJ1-1
d_call: TRBD1

cdr3_nt: TGCGCCAGCAGCCCGGTCAATTCGGGCGAGCGGGAGGGGGAGACCCAGTACTTC
cdr3_aa: CASSPVNSGEREGETQYF
v_call: TRBV4-3
clone_size: .
j_call: TRBJ2-5
d_call: TRBD2

cdr3_nt: TGTGCCAGCAGTGATCTCACAGATACGCAGTATTTT
cdr3_aa: CASSDLTDTQYF
v_call: TRBV6-1
clone_size: .
j_call: TRBJ2-3
d_call: .

cdr3_nt: TGCGCCAGCAGTAGCAGCGGCCACTATGGCTACACCTTC
cdr3_aa: CASSSSGHYGYTF
v_call: TRBV5-1
clone_size: .
j_call: TRBJ1-2
d_call: .